One sample yielded the 6 T cell receptor beta chains listed below, sequenced in a study of tumor and adjacent non-tumor tissue in lung cancer (dated by TCRdb to 2017 to 2018). RNA was isolated from bulk, unsorted tissue, and RNA quality was assessed with a NanoDrop ND-1000 and an Agilent 2100. The library relied on multiplex PCR. For sequencing, an Illumina HiSeq 2500 was employed. TCRbeta libraries were built by three rounds of nested PCR using primers (Table S4), following protocols modified from ARM-PCR. TCRdb trimmed public reads at Q25 via fastp, called clones via MiXCR and kept in-frame beta chains. Rows are unified per CDR3 protein, each entry keeping the most common DNA and genes. The sample table contains around 99,000 distinct CDR3 sequences; only one count was recorded for roughly 80% of them. The top ten clones comprise 35% to 40% of the sample. Sequencing input: lung tumor tissue. The receptors were gathered from a woman between 55 and 75 years old with non-small cell lung cancer.

This clonotype was counted between two and nine times. The chain links TRBV20-1 to TRBJ2-7, with 7 bases identical to TRBD2. V lost 0 bases, J lost 5 bases, and 7 bases stayed unmatched. Germline V gene sequence: CDR1 DFQATT, CDR2 SNEGSKA (reference sequence). The CDR3 sequence is 14 residues long. The DNA for the CDR3 is TGCAGTGCTAGAGAGGGGGGGGTACGGGACGAGCAGTACTTC. Its translation: CSAREGGVRDEQYF.

Remarks on this clonotype: One end of the junction varies from germline; a read error may be responsible. This chain uses TRBV11-2 with TRBJ1-4, with D unresolved. The germline V gene has CDR1 SGHAT and CDR2 FQNNGV. The CDR3 spans 15 residues. CDR3 nucleotides: TGTCCCAGCAGCCAACGTGCAGGCCCATACGAAAAACTGTTTTTT. Amino acid sequence: CPSSQRAGPYEKLFF. The complete variable domain, with remaining parts taken from reference TRBV11-2 and TRBJ1-4, reads EAGVAQSPRYKIIEKRQSVAFWCNPISGHATLYWYQQILGQGPKLLIQFQNNGVVDDSQLPKDRFSAERLKGVDSTLKIQPAKLEDSAVYLCPSSQRAGPYEKLFFGSGTQLSVL.

Concerning this clonotype itself: This may be a read error: a much more frequent sequence differs by one nucleotide. The V gene is TRBV12-3 or TRBV12-4, the J gene TRBJ2-3, with TRBD1 matching over 10 bases. This CDR3 comprises 15 residues. CDR3 DNA: TGTGCCAGCAGTTTTGGGGACAGGGGCACAGATACGCACTATTTT. It specifies CASSFGDRGTDTHYF.

On this clonotype itself: A much larger clone lies a single base off, so this may be a read error. The chain employs TRBV12-3 or TRBV12-4 and TRBJ2-5; D perhaps matches TRBD1 (6 bases). V lost 3 bases, J lost 5 bases, and 19 bases lay in between. This CDR3 contains 16 residues. The CDR3: CASSLLKADRSETQYF. The CDR3 nucleotides read TGTGCCAGCAGTTTGTTGAAGGCTGACAGGTCGGAGACCCAGTACTTC.

V and J are TRBV5-1 and TRBJ2-7, with a tentative D call TRBD1 (5 bases). The germline CDR1 and CDR2 sequences are SGHRS and YFSETQ. The V end was cut by 0 bases, the J end by 6 bases, with 10 bases between. CDR3 length: 13 residues. CDR3 in amino acids: CASSLGQYCEQYF. The CDR3 bases are TGCGCCAGCAGCTTGGGACAGTACTGCGAGCAGTACTTC.

Details on this clonotype: One end of the junction varies from germline; a read error may be responsible. The V call is TRBV11-3, the J call TRBJ2-7; D is perhaps TRBD1 (6 bases). The CDR3 totals 14 residues. Germline values: CDR1 SGHNT, CDR2 YENEEA. CDR3 amino acids: CPSSLDTGTYEPYF. For the CDR3, the DNA is TGTCCCAGCAGCTTAGATACAGGGACCTACGAGCCGTACTTC.